This T cell receptor beta chain was found in a study of cytomegalovirus exposure and HLA in healthy donors. Notes on the study in general: No immune exposure information besides CMV serostatus was available. Rarity characterized most TCR sequences, yet some public TCRs appeared in many donors.

The PCR used 60 Vbeta and 13 Jbeta primers. Profiling relied on immunoSEQ multiplex PCR, and the TCRdb table lists in-frame clones only, not all of them. Altogether around 100,000 clones are present, more than 65% being singletons, with the ten largest covering about 9.4%. This clone came up once. Its cognate antigen is unknown. The sample was PBMCs. This TCR came from a woman between 18 and 29 years old in good health and CMV-seropositive.

CDR3 sequence reads: CASRLQDRNTEAFF. CDR3 sequence (DNA): TGTGCCAGTAGGCTACAGGACCGGAACACTGAAGCTTTCTTT. This rearrangement joins TRBV19 to TRBJ1-1; D possibly corresponds to TRBD1 (5 bases). V was trimmed by 6 bases and J by 1 base, leaving 12 bases between them. CDR3 length: 14 amino acids. The V gene's germline CDR1 is LNHDA and CDR2 SQIVND (reference sequence).